This T cell receptor beta chain was retrieved from a study of blood T cell repertoires in COVID-19. TCRdb keeps only in-frame clones here, not all; method: immunoSEQ multiplex PCR. The sample consists of 400,000 to 550,000 clones, around nine tenths of them appearing once. With 0 bases clipped from V and 5 bases from J, the junction kept 1 base outside the gene matches. Germline assignment: CDR1 SGDLS and CDR2 YYNGEE. The CDR3 contains 14 residues. The receptor's source is a woman aged 30 to 39 with acute or convalescent COVID-19. Input material: peripheral blood. The chain combines TRBV9 with TRBJ2-1; TRBD1 agrees at 8 bases. The CDR3, as DNA: TGTGCCAGCAGCGTAGGGGACAGGAACAATGAGCAGTTCTTC. It yields the protein CASSVGDRNNEQFF.